This T cell receptor beta chain was documented in a study of OX40 agonist ivuxolimab in advanced cancers. Study-level information: Anti-PD-1, anti-PD-L1 or anti-CTLA-4 therapy given earlier was allowed, and approximately 40% had some. Study-wide points: Averaged across samples, CD8+ T cells carried more expanded clones than CD4+ did.

Sequencing was performed with immunoSEQ multiplex PCR; in TCRdb, only in-frame clones are kept and a portion is missing. The table shows some 72,000 clones, with about 90% occurring only once. Of note for this clone: Its matching antigen is unknown.

Germline lookup yields CDR1 SGHRS and CDR2 YFSETQ. The CDR3 covers 15 residues. J was trimmed by 5 bases and V by 1 base; bases with no gene match: 1. This specimen was CD4+ or CD8+ T cells sorted from blood, taken in a trial of the OX40 agonist ivuxolimab. The chain carries TRBV5-1 and TRBJ1-6; TRBD1 agrees at 9 bases. The receptor comes from an adult with an advanced solid tumor such as melanoma, head and neck, liver or kidney cancer. The CDR3 DNA reads as TGCGCCAGCAGCTTGCGGACAGGGGATAATTCACCCCTCCACTTT. This encodes CASSLRTGDNSPLHF.